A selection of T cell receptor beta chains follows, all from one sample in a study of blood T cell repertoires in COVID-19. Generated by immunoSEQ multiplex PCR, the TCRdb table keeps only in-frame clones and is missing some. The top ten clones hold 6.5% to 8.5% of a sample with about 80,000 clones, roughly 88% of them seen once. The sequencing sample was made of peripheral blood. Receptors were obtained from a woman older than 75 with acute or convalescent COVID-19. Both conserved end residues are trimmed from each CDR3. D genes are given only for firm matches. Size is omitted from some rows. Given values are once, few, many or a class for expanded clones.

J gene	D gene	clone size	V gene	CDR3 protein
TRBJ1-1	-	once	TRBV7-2	ASSSGRGGTEAF
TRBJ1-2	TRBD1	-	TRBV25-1	ASRGTGPTNYGYT
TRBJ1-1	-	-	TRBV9	ASSVDSHTEAF
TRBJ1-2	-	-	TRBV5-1	ASRLEGPNYGYT
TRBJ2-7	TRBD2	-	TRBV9	ASSPGLAPYEQY
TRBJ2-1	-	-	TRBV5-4	ATQKGLVSFDEQF
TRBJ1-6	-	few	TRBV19	ASSIGGSSNSPLH
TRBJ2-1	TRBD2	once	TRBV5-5	ASSLERGGGDEQF
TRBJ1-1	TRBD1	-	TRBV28	ASSGYRGNTEAF
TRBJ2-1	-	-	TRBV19	ASSPTYNEQF
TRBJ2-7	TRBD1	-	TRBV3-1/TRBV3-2	ASSQDFPGQGYEQY
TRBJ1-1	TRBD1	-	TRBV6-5	ASRQGANTEAF
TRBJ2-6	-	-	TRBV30	AWSRTSGANVLT
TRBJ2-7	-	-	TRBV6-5	ASSYDDSSYEQY
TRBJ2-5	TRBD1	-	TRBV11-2	ASSSGQKETQY
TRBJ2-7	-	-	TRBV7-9	ASSLGAQGQY
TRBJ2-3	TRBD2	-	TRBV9	ASSVVGLQNTDTQY
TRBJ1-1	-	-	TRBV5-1	ASSRGNTEAF
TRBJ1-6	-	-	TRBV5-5	ASSLAVSLRGPLH
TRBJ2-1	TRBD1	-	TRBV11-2	ASSLVSSGQGLYNEQF
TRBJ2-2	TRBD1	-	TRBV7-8	ASSFSDRGGAGELF
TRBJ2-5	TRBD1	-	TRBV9	ASSADRGSRETQY
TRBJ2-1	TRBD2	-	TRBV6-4	ARTGLPSGSRNEQF
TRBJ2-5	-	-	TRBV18	ASSPSGRSDGETQY
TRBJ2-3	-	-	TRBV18	ASSLIPGQGTSTDTQY
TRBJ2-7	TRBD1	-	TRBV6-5	ASTFRDRGMYEQY
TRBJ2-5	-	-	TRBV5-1	ASSRSQETQY
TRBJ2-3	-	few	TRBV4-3	ASSQDLGGGDSDTQY
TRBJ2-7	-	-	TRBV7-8	ASSLEHSSYEQY
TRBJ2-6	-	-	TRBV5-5	ASSLGRYSSGANVLT
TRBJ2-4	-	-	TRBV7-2	ASSSRGGIKNIQY
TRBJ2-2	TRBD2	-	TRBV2	ASGSSGGGSTGELF
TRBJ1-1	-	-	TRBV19	ASSIGLLGAATEAF
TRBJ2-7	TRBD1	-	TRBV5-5	ASSLGDRVYEQY
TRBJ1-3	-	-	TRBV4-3	ASSQDGPGNTIY
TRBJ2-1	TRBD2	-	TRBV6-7	ASSTRTSRVYNEQF
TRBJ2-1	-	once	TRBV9	ASSVGLGGLQF
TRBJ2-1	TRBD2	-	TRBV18	ASSPWGRLAADPREQF